Sequencing of this T cell receptor (beta chain) was carried out in a study of tissue T cells after allogeneic stem cell transplantation. About the research overall: Enrolled prospectively were adult allogeneic hematopoietic cell transplant recipients whose graft-versus-host disease was steroid-refractory. Every graft-versus-host disease patient had gastrointestinal disease and got several lines of graft-versus-host disease therapy. CD3+ T cells were flow-sorted when enough cells; otherwise DNA extracted directly.

The study, taken as a whole, reports: Which tissue TCRs were alloreactive or antigen-specific was not determined. Some clones might be persisting host cells.

The CDR3 is 14 amino acids. V lost 4 bases, J lost 5 bases, and 12 bases lay in between. Germline V gene sequence: CDR1 LGHDT, CDR2 YNNKEL (reference sequence). Assay: immunoSEQ multiplex PCR; the TCRdb copy retains only in-frame clones and omits some. Of about 43,000 clones in the sample, roughly 92% are singletons; the top ten hold 3% to 4%. This clone came up once. The antigen remains undetermined. The genes are TRBV3-1 (or the pseudogene TRBV3-2) and TRBJ2-1; no clear D gene. The receptor comes from a woman aged 35 to 70 who later had graft-versus-host disease after an allogeneic stem cell transplant. Sequencing was performed on blood, taken before transplantation. CDR3 DNA sequence: TGTGCCAGCAGCCTTTCCCATTCCGACAATGAGCAGTTCTTC. This sequence encodes CASSLSHSDNEQFF.